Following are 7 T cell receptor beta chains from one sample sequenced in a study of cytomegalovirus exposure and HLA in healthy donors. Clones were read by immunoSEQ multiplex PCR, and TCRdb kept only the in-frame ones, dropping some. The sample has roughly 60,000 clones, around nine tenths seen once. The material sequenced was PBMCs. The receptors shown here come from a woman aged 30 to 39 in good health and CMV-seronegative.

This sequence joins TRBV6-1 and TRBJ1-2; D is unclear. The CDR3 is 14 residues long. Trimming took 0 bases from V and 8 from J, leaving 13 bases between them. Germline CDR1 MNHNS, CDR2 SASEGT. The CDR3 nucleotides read TGTGCCAGCAGTGAAGCCGGCCACGGGTTGGGCTACACCTTC. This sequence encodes CASSEAGHGLGYTF.

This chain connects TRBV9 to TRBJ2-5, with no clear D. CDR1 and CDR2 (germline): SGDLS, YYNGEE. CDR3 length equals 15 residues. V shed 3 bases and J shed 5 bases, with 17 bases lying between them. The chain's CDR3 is CASSAGTGAGETQYF. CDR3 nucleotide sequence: TGTGCCAGCAGCGCTGGTACCGGCGCCGGGGAGACCCAGTACTTC.

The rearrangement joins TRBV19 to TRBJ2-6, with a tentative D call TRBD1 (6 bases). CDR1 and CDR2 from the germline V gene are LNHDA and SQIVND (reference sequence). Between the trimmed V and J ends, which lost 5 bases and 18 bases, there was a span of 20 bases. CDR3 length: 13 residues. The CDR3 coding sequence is TGTGCCAGTAGTCAAATCCGGGACAAAGTCGAGACTTTC. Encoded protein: CASSQIRDKVETF.

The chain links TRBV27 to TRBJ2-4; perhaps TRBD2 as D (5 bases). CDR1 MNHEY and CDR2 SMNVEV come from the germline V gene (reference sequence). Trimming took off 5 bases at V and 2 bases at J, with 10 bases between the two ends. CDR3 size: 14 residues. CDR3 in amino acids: CASSPLGPKNIQYF. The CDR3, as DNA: TGTGCCAGCAGTCCACTAGGTCCCAAAAACATTCAGTACTTC.

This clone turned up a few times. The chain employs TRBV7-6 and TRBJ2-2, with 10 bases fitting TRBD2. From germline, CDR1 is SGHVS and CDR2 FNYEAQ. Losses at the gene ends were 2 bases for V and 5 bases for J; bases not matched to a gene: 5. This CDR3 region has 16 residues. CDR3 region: CASSLPLAGETGELFF. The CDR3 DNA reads TGTGCCAGCAGCTTACCCCTAGCGGGAGAAACCGGGGAGCTGTTTTTT. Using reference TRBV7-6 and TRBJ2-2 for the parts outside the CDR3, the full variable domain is GAGVSQSPRYKVTKRGQDVALRCDPISGHVSLYWYRQALGQGPEFLTYFNYEAQQDKSGLPNDRFSAERPEGSISTLTIQRTEQRDSAMYRCASSLPLAGETGELFFGEGSRLTVL.

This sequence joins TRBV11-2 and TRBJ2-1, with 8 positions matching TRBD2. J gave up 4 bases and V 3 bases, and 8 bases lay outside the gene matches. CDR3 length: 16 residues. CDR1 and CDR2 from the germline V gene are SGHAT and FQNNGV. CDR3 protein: CASSFQAGGGYNEQFF. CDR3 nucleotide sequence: TGTGCCAGCAGCTTCCAGGCGGGAGGCGGGTACAATGAGCAGTTCTTC.

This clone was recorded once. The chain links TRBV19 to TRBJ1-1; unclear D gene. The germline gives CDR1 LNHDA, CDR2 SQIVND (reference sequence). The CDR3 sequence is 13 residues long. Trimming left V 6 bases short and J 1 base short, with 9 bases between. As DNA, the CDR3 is TGTGCCAGTAGGTACACAGCGAACACTGAAGCTTTCTTT. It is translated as CASRYTANTEAFF.